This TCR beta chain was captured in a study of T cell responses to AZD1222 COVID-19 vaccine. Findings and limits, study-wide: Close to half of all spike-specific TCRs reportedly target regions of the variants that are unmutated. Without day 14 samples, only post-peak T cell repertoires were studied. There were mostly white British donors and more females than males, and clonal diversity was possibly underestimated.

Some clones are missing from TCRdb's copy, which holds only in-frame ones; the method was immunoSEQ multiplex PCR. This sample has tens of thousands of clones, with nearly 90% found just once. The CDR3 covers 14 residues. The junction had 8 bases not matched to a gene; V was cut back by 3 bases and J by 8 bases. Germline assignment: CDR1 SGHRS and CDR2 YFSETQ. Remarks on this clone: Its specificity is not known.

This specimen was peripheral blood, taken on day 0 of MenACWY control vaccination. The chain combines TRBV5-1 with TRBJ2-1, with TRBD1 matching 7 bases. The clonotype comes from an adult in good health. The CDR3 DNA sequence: TGCGCCAGCAGCTCTCCCGACAGGGCGGATGAGCAGTTCTTC. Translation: CASSSPDRADEQFF. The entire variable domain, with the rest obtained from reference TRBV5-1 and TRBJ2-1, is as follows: KAGVTQTPRYLIKTRGQQVTLSCSPISGHRSVSWYQQTPGQGLQFLFEYFSETQRNKGNFPGRFSGRQFSNSRSEMNVSTLELGDSALYLCASSSPDRADEQFFGPGTRLTVL.